Reported below is one T cell receptor (beta chain). Since a much larger clone is just one base distant, this may be a read error. This specimen comes from a study of CD8+CD57+ T cells in acquired aplastic anemia. CDR3 length: 19 amino acids. Germline lookup yields CDR1 SGDLS and CDR2 YYNGEE. V shed 0 bases and J shed 6 bases, with 27 bases lying between them. Genomic DNA served as template for TCR beta VDJ and CDR3 profiling. TCRdb passed the reads through MiXCR, listing each CDR3 protein once. The data contain 200,000 to 250,000 distinct CDR3 sequences, approximately 35% of them singletons. The sequenced sample was sorted CD4+, CD8+, or CD8+CD57+ T cells (not recorded which) from PBMCs. The clonotype comes from a human donor in good health, serving as a control. This rearrangement joins TRBV9 to TRBJ1-2, with a weak D call TRBD1 (5 bases). The CDR3 sequence: CASSVVSRDPWVVVHGYTF. DNA for the CDR3: TGTGCCAGCAGCGTAGTTTCCCGGGACCCCTGGGTGGTAGTTCATGGCTACACCTTC.